This T cell receptor beta chain was documented in a study of blood T cell repertoires in COVID-19. The overall study: Nucleic acid was either cDNA or gDNA, and it came from T cells, B-cell-depleted T cells, or PBMCs.

Profiled with immunoSEQ multiplex PCR; TCRdb holds only in-frame clones, not every one. The sample carries some 98,000 clones, 80% to 90% recorded once. The sequence was obtained from a man in his sixties with acute or convalescent COVID-19. The sequencing sample was made of peripheral blood.

The CDR3 here is CASSSQGLSYNEQFF. CDR3 nucleotide sequence: TGTGCCAGCAGTTCTCAGGGTTTATCCTACAATGAGCAGTTCTTC. This chain connects TRBV2 to TRBJ2-1; maybe TRBD1 (5 bases). Germline-derived CDR1 and CDR2 are SNHLY and FYNNEI. The CDR3 consists of 15 residues. The V end lost 5 bases, the J end lost 1 base, and 12 bases lay between the germline ends.